The rows below give T cell receptor beta chains drawn from one sample of a study of blood T cell repertoires in COVID-19. The data were produced by immunoSEQ multiplex PCR, yet TCRdb's version contains in-frame clones alone and is incomplete. The sample consists of 150,000 to 200,000 clones, about 91% of them appearing once. Material for sequencing was peripheral blood. The receptors originated from a woman in her 50s with acute or convalescent COVID-19. Each CDR3 is given with its conserved first and last residue. A D gene is named only where the DNA matches it firmly. Not every row has a clone size; where given, it reads once, few, many or a size class.

TRBV6-4	.	TRBJ1-2	.	CASSAGQRYGYTF	TGTGCCAGCAGTGCCGGACAGCGCTATGGCTACACCTTC
TRBV24-1	.	TRBJ1-2	.	CATSQGPPYGYTF	TGTGCCACCAGTCAGGGCCCCCCCTATGGCTACACCTTC
TRBV11-2	.	TRBJ1-2	few	CASSLVLGVGYTF	TGTGCCAGCAGCTTAGTCTTGGGAGTCGGCTACACCTTC
TRBV5-1	.	TRBJ1-1	.	CASSLLRGGNTEAFF	TGCGCCAGCAGCCTCCTAAGGGGAGGTAACACTGAAGCTTTCTTT
TRBV11-3	.	TRBJ1-1	few	CASSPGGQNTEAFF	TGTGCCAGCAGCCCCGGCGGACAGAACACTGAAGCTTTCTTT
TRBV10-1	.	TRBJ2-2	.	CASSEGAGNTGELFF	TGCGCCAGCAGTGAGGGAGCGGGGAACACCGGGGAGCTGTTTTTT
TRBV9	.	TRBJ2-5	.	CASSVASSGGQETQYF	TGTGCCAGCAGCGTAGCTTCGTCCGGGGGCCAAGAGACCCAGTACTTC
TRBV7-8	.	TRBJ2-3	few	CASSFTTGDTQYF	TGTGCCAGCAGCTTCACAACAGGAGATACGCAGTATTTT
TRBV6-5	.	TRBJ1-1	.	CASSYGTGGNTEAFF	TGTGCCAGCAGTTACGGAACGGGGGGAAACACTGAAGCTTTCTTT
TRBV9	.	TRBJ2-2	.	CASSVDSGELFF	TGTGCCAGCAGCGTCGACTCCGGGGAGCTGTTTTTT
TRBV5-1	.	TRBJ1-1	.	CASSLEVLQGRAFF	TGCGCCAGCAGCTTGGAAGTTCTGCAGGGTCGGGCTTTCTTT
TRBV6-5	.	TRBJ1-1	.	CASTYRGGAEAFF	TGTGCCAGCACGTACCGAGGGGGGGCGGAAGCTTTCTTT
TRBV6-6	TRBD1	TRBJ1-2	.	CASSYPGQAYGYTF	TGTGCCAGCAGTTACCCGGGACAGGCCTATGGCTACACCTTC
TRBV15	.	TRBJ1-5	.	CATSRESAALRPGPQHF	TGTGCCACCAGCAGAGAGTCGGCCGCCCTAAGGCCGGGGCCCCAGCATTTT
TRBV5-1	.	TRBJ2-1	.	CASSPPRGSVNEQFF	TGCGCCAGCAGCCCGCCCCGCGGGTCGGTAAATGAGCAGTTCTTC
TRBV10-1	.	TRBJ1-1	.	CASSENGGTEAFF	TGCGCCAGCAGTGAGAACGGGGGGACTGAAGCTTTCTTT
TRBV6-2/TRBV6-3	.	TRBJ1-2	.	CASSYGGSYGYTF	TGTGCCAGCAGTTATGGAGGCTCCTATGGCTACACCTTC
TRBV5-1	.	TRBJ1-2	.	CASSLGGNYGYTF	TGCGCCAGCAGCTTAGGAGGCAACTATGGCTACACCTTC
TRBV30	.	TRBJ2-7	.	CAWSAVTVGEQYF	TGTGCCTGGAGCGCAGTGACTGTGGGTGAGCAGTACTTC
TRBV24-1	TRBD1	TRBJ2-5	.	CATSDSRTGASWETQYF	TGTGCCACCAGTGATTCCCGGACAGGGGCCTCATGGGAGACCCAGTACTTC
TRBV23-1	.	TRBJ1-6	.	CASSLGVSSYNSPLHF	TGCGCCAGCAGTCTCGGGGTGAGCTCCTATAATTCACCCCTCCACTTT
TRBV30	TRBD1	TRBJ2-7	.	CAWGGTGYYEQYF	TGTGCCTGGGGGGGGACAGGGTATTACGAGCAGTACTTC
TRBV29-1	TRBD1	TRBJ2-7	.	CSVQTGSYEQYF	TGCAGCGTCCAGACAGGGTCCTACGAGCAGTACTTC
TRBV19	.	TRBJ2-1	.	CASSLFLGAEQFF	TGTGCCAGTAGTCTGTTTCTGGGGGCTGAGCAGTTCTTC
TRBV5-1	.	TRBJ1-2	once	CASSSPGYGYTF	TGCGCCAGCAGCTCTCCGGGGTATGGCTACACCTTC
TRBV7-9	.	TRBJ1-1	.	CASSSGDLGTEAFF	TGTGCCAGCAGCTCGGGGGATTTGGGAACTGAAGCTTTCTTT
TRBV6-5	.	TRBJ1-5	.	CASSYSNGLGPQHF	TGTGCCAGCAGTTACTCGAACGGACTGGGGCCCCAGCATTTT
TRBV24-1	TRBD1	TRBJ1-1	.	CATSDRQGRAFF	TGTGCCACCAGTGACCGACAGGGAAGGGCTTTCTTT
TRBV30	TRBD2	TRBJ2-5	.	CAWTGGVQETQYF	TGTGCCTGGACGGGGGGTGTCCAAGAGACCCAGTACTTC
TRBV3-1/TRBV3-2	.	TRBJ1-2	few	CASSVRGLTNYGYTF	TGTGCCAGCAGCGTTCGCGGACTCACTAACTATGGCTACACCTTC
TRBV10-3	.	TRBJ1-2	few	CAISPQVRYGYTF	TGTGCCATCAGCCCGCAGGTCCGCTATGGCTACACCTTC
TRBV13	.	TRBJ1-6	few	CASSLVGAGRNYNSPLHF	TGTGCCAGCAGCTTAGTGGGGGCAGGCCGAAATTATAATTCACCCCTCCACTTT
TRBV11-2	TRBD1	TRBJ2-2	.	CASSLGRDRAWGGELFF	TGTGCCAGCAGCTTAGGTCGCGACAGGGCGTGGGGCGGGGAGCTGTTTTTT
TRBV18	.	TRBJ2-3	once	CASSPPGDTDTQYF	TGTGCCAGCTCACCCCCCGGGGACACAGATACGCAGTATTTT
TRBV5-1	.	TRBJ1-3	.	CASSSTGPGNTIYF	TGCGCCAGCAGCTCGACAGGTCCAGGAAACACCATATATTTT
TRBV7-2	TRBD2	TRBJ2-1	once	CASSVRLAGVYNEQFF	TGTGCCAGCAGCGTGCGACTAGCGGGAGTCTACAATGAGCAGTTCTTC
TRBV6-6	TRBD1	TRBJ1-1	.	CASSYEGAGTEAFF	TGTGCCAGCAGTTACGAGGGGGCGGGAACTGAAGCTTTCTTT